This T cell receptor beta chain was profiled in a study of T cells after yellow fever vaccination. Findings of the study overall: The CD4 and CD8 compartments had a small share of their clonotypes in common. Post-booster repertoires contained most primary-vaccination clones again (about 95% CD4, roughly 91% CD8). Abundant clonotypes from the bulk population could have been carried over as contaminants into FACS-sorted repertoires.

This clonotype was counted a few times. Antigen specificity is unknown. It was through 5'RACE template switching that TCR cDNA was made, with a universal primer site and UMIs added. TCRdb fed the 5' RACE reads into MiXCR, producing one record per CDR3 protein. The sample shows 320,000 or so distinct CDR3 sequences, roughly 8.6% of them seen only once. Trimming took 4 bases from V and 6 from J, leaving 10 bases between them. The CDR3 runs 13 residues. CDR1 and CDR2 (germline): SGHRS, YFSETQ. The chain combines TRBV5-1 with TRBJ2-2; D remains unclear. Specimen: PBMCs, collected approximately 40 days after the first yellow fever vaccination. The sequence came from a man between 18 and 35 years old who received the YFV17D yellow fever vaccine. CDR3: CASSHPGSGELFF. Here the CDR3 DNA reads TGCGCCAGCAGCCACCCCGGGTCCGGGGAGCTGTTTTTT.